This TCR beta chain derives from a study of blood T cell dynamics during melanoma immunotherapy. On the study more broadly: Standard first-line treatment here was pembrolizumab or nivolumab plus ipilimumab in metastatic melanoma.

Time point specified: week 3, after first cycle of checkpoint inhibitor. Apart from a couple of fast progressors, RECIST 1.1 response was judged 12 weeks post-infusion. Patients with prior systemic cancer treatment, concomitant immunosuppressants, or other active malignancies were excluded. CDR3 length: 17 amino acids. CDR1 and CDR2 from the germline V gene are PRHDT and FYEKMQ (reference sequence). Trimming at V came to 1 base and at J to 1 base, leaving 3 bases not matched to a gene. For sorted CD8+ subsets, all extracted DNA was loaded. Measured with immunoSEQ multiplex PCR; TCRdb has only the in-frame clones, and not every one. The sample holds about 12,000 clones, around 91% seen once.

This sample comprised effector memory CD8+ T cells from blood, obtained from a patient treated with checkpoint blockade. The rearrangement joins TRBV13 to TRBJ2-2; 10 nucleotides line up with TRBD2. The source is a human donor with melanoma. This CDR3 is CASSLVGTSVNTGELFF. The CDR3 coding sequence is TGTGCCAGCAGCTTAGTTGGGACTAGCGTGAACACCGGGGAGCTGTTTTTT.